One and the same sample provided the 21 T cell receptor beta chains below, sequenced in a study of response to subunit inactivated influenza vaccine. TCRdb called the RT-PCR reads again in MiXCR, with one record for every CDR3 protein. Of more than 550,000 distinct CDR3 sequences detected, around 11% appear once; the ten largest clones hold approximately 11%. These data were likewise used in another study, on T cells expressing NK-cell markers. Per that paper: Production of TCR beta cDNA relied on 5'RACE template switching with UMIs.

The specimen was PBMCs from blood, collected on the day of vaccination. The receptors derive from a man aged 45-65 years who received an inactivated influenza vaccine.

The gene calls are TRBV2 and TRBJ1-1, with a weak D call TRBD1 (5 bases). The CDR3 loop spans 14 amino acids. V was clipped by 6 bases and J by 1 base, with 12 bases between them. Germline CDR1 reads SNHLY; CDR2 reads FYNNEI. CDR3 bases: TGTGCCAGCAGCGAGCAGGGTCAGAACACTGAAGCTTTCTTT. Its protein product is CASSEQGQNTEAFF.

This clonotype was counted a few times. V gene TRBV20-1 combines with J gene TRBJ2-1, with D tentatively TRBD1 or TRBD2 (5 bases each). CDR1 and CDR2 (germline): DFQATT, SNEGSKA (reference sequence). Trimming stripped 0 bases from V and 0 bases from J, with 12 bases between. This CDR3 is built from 16 residues. The CDR3 nucleotides are TGCAGTGCTAGAGATCATGGGACGAGCTCCTACAATGAGCAGTTCTTC. This sequence encodes CSARDHGTSSYNEQFF.

The table lists this clonotype with a few counts. The chain joins TRBV12-3 or TRBV12-4 to TRBJ2-1, with 7 positions matching TRBD2. The CDR3 totals 15 residues. V lost 5 bases to trimming and J lost 10 bases; unmatched junction nucleotides: 14. The CDR3 DNA reads TGTGCCAGCAGTCCGACGGGCTGGGAGGGCGACGAGCAGTTCTTC. Its protein product is CASSPTGWEGDEQFF.

Ten or more counts support this clonotype. The V gene is TRBV12-3 or TRBV12-4, the J gene TRBJ1-1, with D possibly TRBD1 on 6 matching bases. Trimming pared 2 bases from V and 3 bases from J, leaving 10 bases between. The CDR3 extends over 14 amino acids. CDR3 sequence: CASSLTGQYTEAFF. The CDR3 DNA reads TGTGCCAGCAGTTTAACCGGACAGTACACTGAAGCTTTCTTT.

This clonotype came up a few times. The chain recombines TRBV11-3 with TRBJ2-4; tentatively, D is TRBD1 or TRBD2 (5 bases each). From germline, CDR1 is SGHNT and CDR2 YENEEA. This CDR3 contains 16 residues. The V gene lost 8 bases and the J gene lost 6 bases, with 23 bases spanning the gap. The CDR3 loop is CASPHGAGQFGNIQYF. In DNA, the CDR3 is TGTGCCAGCCCCCACGGGGCAGGGCAGTTTGGAAACATTCAGTACTTC.

The chain has TRBV7-8 and TRBJ2-5; 7 bases are shared with TRBD1. The junction had 7 bases not matched to a gene; V was cut back by 0 bases and J by 3 bases. Germline CDR1 and CDR2: SGHVS and FQNEAQ. The CDR3 has 16 residues. The CDR3 region has the DNA TGTGCCAGCAGCTTAGCCCGGACAGGCCGAAAAGAGACCCAGTACTTC. Protein product: CASSLARTGRKETQYF.

V usage is TRBV18 and J usage is TRBJ1-6; D perhaps matches TRBD1 (5 bases). CDR3 length: 15 residues. The V end was cut by 3 bases, the J end by 3 bases, with 9 bases between. Germline V gene lookup returns CDR1 KGHSH and CDR2 LQKENI. The CDR3 coding sequence is TGTGCCAGCTCACCGGGGAGGGGCTATAATTCACCCCTCCACTTT. Translated: CASSPGRGYNSPLHF.

This clonotype was detected ten times or more. The chain is built from TRBV4-1 and TRBJ1-6; D may be TRBD1 (6 bases). In germline, CDR1 is MGHRA, CDR2 YSYEKL. V was shortened by 4 bases and J by 7 bases, with 14 bases between the two germline ends. This CDR3 is 15 amino acids long. In DNA form, the CDR3 reads TGCGCCAGCAGCCGCCAGGGGCAGATGAATTCACCCCTCCACTTT. Translated, it gives CASSRQGQMNSPLHF.

J is TRBJ1-6 and V is TRBV7-2; D might be TRBD1 (5 bases). The V gene lost 5 bases and the J gene lost 6 bases, with 11 bases spanning the gap. The CDR3 spans 14 residues. Germline values: CDR1 SGHTA, CDR2 FQGNSA. CDR3 DNA: TGTGCCAGCAGCCCCGGACAATTTAATTCACCCCTCCACTTT. It specifies CASSPGQFNSPLHF.

This clonotype was seen only a few times. The gene calls are TRBV4-1 and TRBJ1-1; TRBD1 matches 7 bases. CDR1 and CDR2 (germline): MGHRA, YSYEKL. The CDR3 is 16 amino acids. After removal of 1 base from V and 1 base from J, the junction contained 6 bases not matched to a gene. As DNA, the CDR3 is TGCGCCAGCAGCCAAGGGAAGGGGGCAGGGAACACTGAAGCTTTCTTT. This sequence encodes CASSQGKGAGNTEAFF.

This clonotype has a count of ten or more. J is TRBJ2-1 and V is TRBV9; TRBD2 might be the D (5 bases). Trimming removed 0 bases at V and 3 bases at J, with 10 bases between. This CDR3 is 15 amino acids long. Germline V CDR1 and CDR2: SGDLS, YYNGEE. The DNA of the CDR3 is TGTGCCAGCAGCGTAGTGGTGGGAGACTACAATGAGCAGTTCTTC. Residues: CASSVVVGDYNEQFF.

A few counts support this clonotype. The rearrangement uses TRBV15 and TRBJ2-3, with TRBD1 matching 7 bases. Per the germline V gene, CDR1 is LNHNV and CDR2 is YYDKDF (reference sequence). The CDR3 loop spans 16 amino acids. V gave up 3 bases and J gave up 0 bases; unmatched junction bases: 6. The CDR3 spells CATSRTGTASTDTQYF. Written as DNA, the CDR3 is TGTGCCACCAGCAGGACCGGGACAGCTAGCACAGATACGCAGTATTTT.

The rearrangement uses TRBV19 and TRBJ2-7; 12 bases agree with TRBD2. The CDR3 runs 15 residues. V lost 5 bases, J lost 6 bases, and 8 bases stayed unmatched. Germline V gene sequence: CDR1 LNHDA, CDR2 SQIVND (reference sequence). This CDR3 is CASSQMTSGGAEQYF. The CDR3 DNA reads as TGTGCCAGTAGTCAAATGACTAGCGGGGGCGCCGAGCAGTACTTC.

This clonotype was seen more than once but under ten times. CDR3 bases: TGCAGTGCAAAACGGACAGGGGGTACAGATACGCAGTATTTT. Residues: CSAKRTGGTDTQYF. The chain has TRBV20-1 and TRBJ2-3; 10 positions match TRBD1. CDR1 and CDR2 (germline): DFQATT, SNEGSKA (reference sequence). The V segment lost 6 bases and the J segment 3 bases; nucleotides outside the gene matches: 6. The CDR3 is made up of 14 amino acids.

This clonotype was seen at least ten times. The V and J genes are TRBV7-2 and TRBJ2-5; 9 nucleotides agree with TRBD2. Germline V gene data show CDR1 as SGHTA and CDR2 as FQGNSA. There are 16 residues in the CDR3. V dropped 2 bases and J dropped 2; count of bases not matched to a gene: 6. The CDR3 is CASSLSGGGVQETQYF. CDR3 bases: TGTGCCAGCAGCTTATCGGGCGGGGGGGTACAAGAGACCCAGTACTTC.

This clonotype was counted a few times. The rearrangement uses TRBV7-2 and TRBJ2-2; 13 nucleotides match TRBD2. V lost 6 bases to trimming and J lost 7 bases; unmatched junction nucleotides: 8. Germline CDR1 SGHTA, CDR2 FQGNSA. The length of the CDR3 is 16 residues. CDR3 in amino acids: CASSSRTSGSGGELFF. In DNA form, the CDR3 reads TGTGCCAGCAGTTCTCGGACTAGCGGGAGTGGCGGGGAGCTGTTTTTT.

This clonotype was seen a handful of times. The rearrangement uses TRBV5-6 and TRBJ2-7; the D gene is possibly TRBD1 (6 bases). Trimming took 3 bases from V and 3 from J, leaving 10 bases between them. The CDR3 has 13 amino acids. CDR1 and CDR2 from the germline V gene are SGHDT and YYEEEE. In DNA, the CDR3 is TGTGCCAGCAGCTACCAGGGGATCTACGAGCAGTACTTC. Amino acid sequence: CASSYQGIYEQYF. Filled out from reference TRBV5-6 and TRBJ2-7, the complete variable domain reads DAGVTQSPTHLIKTRGQQVTLRCSPKSGHDTVSWYQQALGQGPQFIFQYYEEEERQRGNFPDRFSGHQFPNYSSELNVNALLLGDSALYLCASSYQGIYEQYFGPGTRLTVT.

The CDR3 sequence: CASSLATGDPYNEQFF. The CDR3 DNA is TGTGCCAGCAGCTTAGCCACAGGGGACCCCTACAATGAGCAGTTCTTC. The chain has TRBV7-9 and TRBJ2-1; 7 nucleotides line up with TRBD1. V trimming: 0 bases; J trimming: 2 bases; junction bases outside the gene matches: 4. Germline CDR1 is SEHNR and CDR2 is FQNEAQ (reference sequence). The CDR3 consists of 16 residues.

In this sample, this clonotype turned up a few times. V gene TRBV2 combines with J gene TRBJ2-2, with 12 bases aligning to TRBD2. The V and J ends lost 4 bases and 5 bases, in that order; junction bases with no gene match: 2. CDR1 and CDR2 (germline): SNHLY, FYNNEI. The length of the CDR3 is 15 residues. Here the CDR3 DNA reads TGTGCCAGCAGTGTTGGACTAGCGGGGACCGGGGAGCTGTTTTTT. It specifies CASSVGLAGTGELFF.

This clonotype was observed a few times. The chain couples TRBV5-1 to TRBJ2-1; TRBD2 matches 12 bases. The V gene's germline CDR1 is SGHRS and CDR2 YFSETQ. V was clipped by 0 bases and J by 6 bases; unmatched bases: 4. The CDR3 has 16 amino acids. The CDR3 nucleotides are TGCGCCAGCAGCTTGGTGGCTAGCGGGAGGGTCAATGAGCAGTTCTTC. Translating gives CASSLVASGRVNEQFF.

CDR3 in DNA: TGCAGTGCTAGACAGGGGGGATCCTATAATTCACCCCTCCACTTT. Protein sequence: CSARQGGSYNSPLHF. The chain combines TRBV20-1 with TRBJ1-6; 7 bases fit TRBD1. V shed 2 bases, J shed 1 base, and the junction held 2 bases outside the gene matches. The CDR3 spans 15 residues. Germline V lookup: CDR1 DFQATT, CDR2 SNEGSKA (reference sequence).